This T cell receptor (beta chain) emerged from a study of glioma-infiltrating T cells after dendritic cell vaccination. Time point defined: after dendritic cell vaccination, including at tumor progression/relapse. Germline-derived CDR1 and CDR2 are SGHTA and FQGNSA. The CDR3 runs to 16 residues. V trimming: 7 bases; J trimming: 5 bases; junction bases outside the gene matches: 13. Some clones are missing from TCRdb's copy, which holds only in-frame ones; the method was immunoSEQ multiplex PCR. The sample lists tens of thousands of clones, roughly 85% occurring once. The starting material was blood, obtained after dendritic cell vaccination. This clonotype was obtained from a human donor with glioblastoma. The chain recombines TRBV7-2 with TRBJ2-5; 10 positions match TRBD2. DNA for the CDR3: TGTGCCAGCACGGGGGCTAGCGGGGGAAGAGTGGAGACCCAGTACTTC. Translating it yields CASTGASGGRVETQYF.